This TCR beta chain derives from a study of coeliac disease (dated by TCRdb to between 2021 and 2023). At the level of the whole study: Each coeliac patient was placed into one of three groups: newly diagnosed active disease, refractory coeliac disease type I, or disease controlled by a gluten-free diet. Because high-resolution HLA typing was not available, biased TRBV7-2 usage was queried as a proof of principle. Small intestinal lymphocyte fractions from coeliac and non-coeliac patients were analysed in the study using next-generation sequencing of rearranged TRB and TRG CDR3 regions. The study set out to describe the TR repertoires of small intestinal T cells in active coeliac disease, refractory type I coeliac disease, and coeliac disease treated with a gluten-free diet. A total of about 30 patients took part in the full study: 22 had serologically confirmed coeliac disease and 8 were controls with non-small intestinal disorders. TRB sequencing was successfully performed on samples from under 35 subjects, among which 20 to 25 paired bulk unsorted intraepithelial and lamina propria cell samples were included.

Broader findings and caveats from the paper: Compared with controls, active coeliac intraepithelial and lamina propria samples had TRB and TRG repertoires of lower clonality, which suggests that diverse T cells were recruited. Cross-contamination between compartments was possible, because separating intraepithelial cells from lamina propria cells did not produce high-purity fractions. The authors judged the approach to be unsuitable for unbiased detection of gliadin-specific T cells, because gliadin-specific T cells are scarce and rarely shared between patients. TRB repertoires were largely private; most amino acid sequences were unique to one sample, and V-gene usage did not differ significantly by disease group.

Aliquots of about half a million cells were frozen in DMSO/FBS in liquid nitrogen, and one aliquot per fraction was used for sequencing. Every one of the 30 patients in the study had endoscopy and a small intestinal biopsy. Intraepithelial cells were released by stirring biopsies for one hour at 37°C in RPMI containing EGTA, MgCl2 and 1% FBS. Genomic DNA was extracted from frozen unsorted cell fractions using the Qiagen DNeasy blood extraction kit. Libraries were built with the immunoSEQ multiplex PCR assay. In a multiplexed PCR, the TR loci were amplified; reverse primers were designed against J gene segments, whereas forward primers were designed against V gene segments. The amplified CDR3 regions were sequenced using the Illumina HiSeq System. The paper's data handling went like this. To strip out PCR and sequencing errors and collapse the data into unique sequences, a nearest-neighbour algorithm merged closely related reads. Two measures summarised the repertoires: clonality, and T cell density, defined as TR molecules per amount of genomic DNA input. CDR3 amino acid sequences present in at least 80% of unsorted samples were defined as public TRs, and these public TRs were then tested for differential abundance between coeliac and control samples. Differences in clonality and density between disease groups were tested by Kruskal-Wallis tests, followed by Dunn post-tests. TCRdb re-hosts the immuneACCESS table, in-frame sequences only. Its copies lack some clones; in the studies checked, an unresolved V gene accounts for under half of them, and the cause for the rest is not known. For V, J and clone size, that table is used; D and trimming come from the DNA. The sample records a few thousand clones, roughly 60% of which are singletons. Around 7.6% of the sample rests with the top ten.

V drops 1 base and J drops 3 bases, leaving 19 bases in between. In the germline V gene, CDR1 corresponds to MDHEN and CDR2 to SYDVKM. The cysteine opens and the phenylalanine closes a CDR3 of 17 amino acids. Just the 51-base CDR3 DNA is kept, in frame starting at base 1. In this sample, this clone turned up a few times. The antigen this receptor binds is unknown. It has no much larger one-base neighbor in the sample; base qualities were not kept. The sample taken for sequencing was intraepithelial lymphocytes from the gut. The sample's cell subset or site, from its label and the paper: intraepithelial cell (IEC) fraction of small intestinal biopsy. The receptor chain draws on TRBV28 and TRBJ2-7; TRBD2 is perhaps the D gene, given 7 matching bases. The source of this sequence is a young woman with active celiac disease. Read as DNA, the sequence is TGTGCCAGCAGTTTATTAGGGGGGGGCAGGGCAAACTACGAGCAGTACTTC. This is translated as CASSLLGGGRANYEQYF.